The rows below give T cell receptor beta chains drawn from one sample of a study of neurological immune-mediated disorders. TCRdb processed the 5' RACE reads anew with MiXCR; each CDR3 protein has one entry. The data contain approximately 100,000 distinct CDR3 sequences, approximately 3.5% of them singletons. The material sequenced was PBMCs. These receptors all come from a woman between 45 and 65 years old with multiple sclerosis. Each CDR3 is given with its conserved first and last residue. D genes are given only for firm matches. Rows may omit the clone size; those that give it use once, few, many or a size class.

len	d_gene	v_gene	j_gene	abundance	CDR3aa	CDR3nt
14	NA	TRBV19	TRBJ1-2	NA	CASSDPGHSYGYTF	TGTGCCAGTAGTGACCCGGGACACAGCTATGGCTACACCTTC
15	TRBD1	TRBV5-1	TRBJ2-1	many	CASSQGQTGSNEQFF	TGCGCCAGCAGCCAGGGACAGACAGGGAGCAATGAGCAGTTCTTC
14	NA	TRBV7-2	TRBJ1-1	NA	CATMEMVGFTEAFF	TGTGCCACCATGGAGATGGTGGGTTTCACTGAAGCTTTCTTT
14	NA	TRBV5-1	TRBJ1-2	many	CASSLEYGGYGYTF	TGCGCCAGCAGCTTGGAGTACGGCGGCTATGGCTACACCTTC
16	TRBD1	TRBV7-2	TRBJ1-2	many	CASSLTSGQGAYGYTF	TGTGCCAGCAGCTTGACTTCGGGACAGGGGGCTTATGGCTACACCTTC
15	NA	TRBV11-2	TRBJ2-3	NA	CASSLDRRFPDTQYF	TGTGCCAGCAGCTTAGATCGGCGTTTCCCAGATACGCAGTATTTT
15	TRBD1	TRBV12-3/TRBV12-4	TRBJ2-1	many	CASSLGQGGVDEQFF	TGTGCCAGCAGTTTGGGACAGGGGGGTGTCGATGAGCAGTTCTTC
18	NA	TRBV20-1	TRBJ2-7	many	CSARVYGLASDFTQEQYF	TGCAGTGCTAGGGTCTATGGTTTGGCTAGCGACTTTACTCAAGAGCAGTACTTC
13	NA	TRBV5-1	TRBJ2-1	many	CASSLIHYNEQFF	TGCGCCAGCAGCTTGATCCACTACAATGAGCAGTTCTTC
14	NA	TRBV7-9	TRBJ2-6	many	CASSSRSGANVLTF	TGTGCCAGCAGCTCGCGCTCTGGGGCCAACGTCCTGACTTTC
13	NA	TRBV7-2	TRBJ2-5	many	CASTTRSQETQYF	TGTGCCAGCACGACTAGATCCCAGGAGACCCAGTACTTC
14	NA	TRBV5-1	TRBJ1-5	many	CASSPTWGNQPQHF	TGCGCCAGCAGCCCAACCTGGGGCAATCAGCCCCAGCATTTT
14	NA	TRBV7-2	TRBJ2-1	many	CASSLRQAPDEQFF	TGTGCCAGCAGCTTGCGGCAGGCGCCGGATGAGCAGTTCTTC
13	NA	TRBV20-1	TRBJ2-5	many	CSARKDNQETQYF	TGCAGTGCTAGGAAGGACAACCAAGAGACCCAGTACTTC
11	NA	TRBV5-8	TRBJ1-5	many	CASSLREPQHF	TGTGCCAGCAGCTTGAGGGAGCCCCAGCATTTT
15	NA	TRBV7-9	TRBJ1-4	many	CASSLEGTTNEKLFF	TGTGCCAGCAGCTTAGAGGGTACAACTAATGAAAAACTGTTTTTT
13	TRBD1	TRBV7-9	TRBJ1-2	many	CASSLSQGYGYTF	TGTGCCAGCAGCCTTTCACAGGGGTACGGCTACACCTTC
15	TRBD1	TRBV5-1	TRBJ2-7	many	CASSIGTVNSYEQYF	TGCGCCAGCTCGATAGGGACAGTTAACTCCTACGAGCAGTACTTC